One sample yielded the 6 T cell receptor beta chains listed below, sequenced in a study of identical twins. MiXCR, run by TCRdb on the 5' RACE reads, gives a single entry per CDR3 protein. Of 1.5 million to 2 million distinct CDR3 sequences listed, roughly 35% are singletons. The sequenced sample consisted of cord blood. Every receptor here comes from a newborn girl in good health.

This clonotype was counted a single time. The chain employs TRBV6-2 or TRBV6-3 and TRBJ1-1; unclear D gene. V lost 3 bases, J lost 1 base, and 12 bases lay in between. This CDR3 comprises 15 residues. The germline V gene encodes CDR1 MNHEY and CDR2 SVGEGT. As DNA, the CDR3 is TGTGCCAGCAGTTATTTAGGGTTCGGGAACACTGAAGCTTTCTTT. Translation: CASSYLGFGNTEAFF.

This clonotype was seen repeatedly, ten times or more. This chain connects TRBV29-1 to TRBJ2-7, with TRBD1 as a possible D gene (5 bases). CDR3 size: 13 residues. Germline CDR1 and CDR2: SQVTM and ANQGSEA. The V end lost 2 bases, the J end lost 0 bases, and 8 bases lay between the germline ends. The CDR3 region has the DNA TGCAGCGTTGAAAACAGGCCCTCCTACGAGCAGTACTTC. Amino acids: CSVENRPSYEQYF.

The DNA for the CDR3 is TGCAGTGCTAGTTCAAGCACCCAAGAGACCCAGTACTTC. This sequence encodes CSASSSTQETQYF. The chain uses TRBV20-1 and TRBJ2-5, with D unclear. The CDR3 consists of 13 residues. Germline values: CDR1 DFQATT, CDR2 SNEGSKA (reference sequence). V shed 3 bases and J shed 1 base, with 9 bases lying between them.

This clonotype was observed a few times. The chain combines TRBV12-5 with TRBJ2-3; possible D gene TRBD2, 5 bases. With 4 bases removed from V and 1 base from J, the gap between germline ends came to 15 bases. The CDR3 extends over 16 amino acids. Germline V gene data show CDR1 as LGHNT and CDR2 as FRNRAP. CDR3 sequence reads: CASGSRTRVRTDTQYF. In DNA, the CDR3 is TGTGCTAGTGGTTCCCGTACTAGGGTCCGCACAGATACGCAGTATTTT.

This clonotype is a singleton in its sample. A far larger clone differs by one base, so this is likely a read error. CDR3 amino acids: CASRTGGSYEQFF. The CDR3 coding sequence is TGTGCCAGCAGGACAGGGGGCTCCTACGAGCAGTTCTTC. This sequence joins TRBV28 and TRBJ2-1, with TRBD1 matching over 10 bases. In germline, CDR1 is MDHEN, CDR2 SYDVKM. This CDR3 is built from 13 residues. Losses at the gene ends were 6 bases for V and 10 bases for J; bases not matched to a gene: 6.

This clonotype was seen more than once but under ten times. The chain has TRBV2 and TRBJ1-2; 7 nucleotides align to TRBD1. V lost 5 bases and J lost 8; bases outside the gene matches: 11. CDR1 is SNHLY and CDR2 is FYNNEI in the germline V gene. The CDR3 sequence is 14 residues long. CDR3 residues: CASSPLDRREGYTF. The CDR3 DNA follows: TGTGCCAGCAGTCCCCTGGACAGGAGAGAGGGCTACACCTTC.